These 17 T cell receptor beta chains share one sample of origin, sequenced in a study of shared clonotypes between healthy human individuals. Assay used: immunoSEQ multiplex PCR; TCRdb lists only in-frame clones, some missing. This table has 2 million to 2.5 million clones, more than 90% appearing once. Sequenced sample: naive CD4+ T cells sorted from blood. The subset denotes: CD45RA+ positively selected. These receptor sequences come from a man aged 18 to 30 in good health.

J is TRBJ2-7 and V is TRBV5-4; D possibly matches TRBD1 or TRBD2 (7 bases each). CDR1 is SGHNT, CDR2 YYREEE, per germline (reference sequence). The CDR3 sequence is 15 residues long. Trimming removed 5 bases from V and 4 bases from J, with 19 bases in between. The CDR3 region has the DNA TGTGCCAGCAGTACCCGGGGAGGGGGCGGTTACGAGCAGTACTTC. It yields the protein CASSTRGGGGYEQYF. Supplemented by reference TRBV5-4 and TRBJ2-7, the full variable domain reads ETGVTQSPTHLIKTRGQQVTLRCSSQSGHNTVSWYQQALGQGPQFIFQYYREEENGRGNFPPRFSGLQFPNYSSELNVNALELDDSALYLCASSTRGGGGYEQYFGPGTRLTVT.

The chain combines TRBV6-4 with TRBJ1-1, with D tentatively TRBD1 (5 bases). The germline V gene encodes CDR1 MRHNA and CDR2 SNTAGT. The CDR3 is 15 amino acids. Trimming stripped 0 bases from V and 4 bases from J, with 12 bases between. The DNA for the CDR3 is TGTGCCAGCAGTGACTCGAGGGGACGGGTCACTGAAGCTTTCTTT. Translating it yields CASSDSRGRVTEAFF.

This clone occurred once. CDR3 protein: CASSEARGANEKLFF. Here the CDR3 DNA reads TGTGCCAGCAGTGAAGCAAGGGGAGCTAATGAAAAACTGTTTTTT. The chain recombines TRBV6-1 with TRBJ1-4, with D tentatively TRBD1 (5 bases). CDR1 and CDR2 from the germline V gene are MNHNS and SASEGT. There are 15 residues in the CDR3. Between the trimmed V and J ends, which lost 0 bases and 3 bases, there was a span of 8 bases.

The chain joins TRBV19 to TRBJ1-2; possibly TRBD1 for D (5 bases). The CDR3 has 14 amino acids. Per the germline V gene, CDR1 is LNHDA and CDR2 is SQIVND (reference sequence). V was pared by 8 bases and J by 2 bases, with 15 bases between. The CDR3 protein is CASVEGRPNYGYTF. CDR3 in DNA: TGTGCCAGTGTAGAGGGACGCCCGAACTATGGCTACACCTTC.

This rearrangement joins TRBV7-2 to TRBJ2-7; 11 positions agree with TRBD1. The CDR3 length is 16 residues. Germline CDR1 and CDR2: SGHTA and FQGNSA. V was pared by 0 bases and J by 3 bases, with 4 bases of the junction left unmatched. The CDR3 loop reads CASSLAGTGGFYEQYF. CDR3 sequence (DNA): TGTGCCAGCAGCTTAGCAGGGACAGGGGGTTTCTACGAGCAGTACTTC.

A remark on this clone: This specimen includes other DNA sequences encoding the same CDR3. The V and J genes are TRBV6-5 and TRBJ1-1, with 8 bases aligning to TRBD1. The CDR3 extends over 14 amino acids. V lost 6 bases, J lost 4 bases, and 7 bases stayed unmatched. Per the germline V gene, CDR1 is MNHEY and CDR2 is SVGAGI. This CDR3 is CASSRGQGSTEAFF. CDR3 bases: TGTGCCAGCAGCCGAGGACAGGGAAGCACTGAAGCTTTCTTT.

The chain is built from TRBV15 and TRBJ2-6; TRBD1 might be the D (5 bases). The CDR3 runs 20 residues. V dropped 2 bases and J dropped 0 bases, with 20 bases sitting between them. Germline V CDR1 and CDR2: LNHNV, YYDKDF (reference sequence). CDR3 sequence (DNA): TGTGCCACCAGCAGACTACAGGTTTCGGATTGGGGCTCTGGGGCCAACGTCCTGACTTTC. Protein: CATSRLQVSDWGSGANVLTF.

V usage is TRBV7-3 and J usage is TRBJ1-2; tentatively, D is TRBD1 (5 bases). CDR1 SGHTA and CDR2 FQGTGA come from the germline V gene. Trimming left V 2 bases short and J 4 bases short, with 8 bases between. CDR3 size: 13 residues. CDR3 residues: CASSLGAPYGYTF. CDR3 DNA sequence: TGTGCCAGCAGCTTAGGGGCCCCCTATGGCTACACCTTC.

The chain couples TRBV6-1 to TRBJ1-5; no reliable D call. V was pared by 6 bases and J by 11 bases, with 20 bases between. Germline loops: CDR1 MNHNS, CDR2 SASEGT. The CDR3 contains 14 residues. CDR3: CASRPPDLRSTQHF. The CDR3 DNA sequence: TGTGCCAGCAGACCCCCGGACCTCCGCAGCACCCAGCATTTT.

The rearrangement joins TRBV30 to TRBJ2-7; 8 nucleotides align to TRBD1. Germline trimming cut 8 bases from V and 0 bases from J; bases unmatched to any gene: 9. The germline CDR1 and CDR2 sequences are GTSNPN and SVGIG (reference sequence). This CDR3 is 14 amino acids long. The CDR3 reads CAGIGDRSSYEQYF. In DNA form, the CDR3 reads TGTGCCGGAATTGGGGACAGGAGCTCCTACGAGCAGTACTTC.

The V gene is TRBV2, the J gene TRBJ2-7; 7 bases align to TRBD1. The trim removed 5 bases at V and 3 bases at J, leaving 7 bases unmatched. Per germline, CDR1 SNHLY and CDR2 FYNNEI. The CDR3 runs 14 residues. CDR3 nucleotide sequence: TGTGCCAGCAGTAATGGGGGACAGATCTACGAGCAGTACTTC. This codes for CASSNGGQIYEQYF.

The chain combines TRBV9 with TRBJ1-2; possible D gene TRBD1, 6 bases. Germline V gene sequence: CDR1 SGDLS, CDR2 YYNGEE. V gave up 4 bases and J gave up 8 bases, with 12 bases separating them. The length of the CDR3 is 12 residues. The CDR3 coding sequence is TGTGCCAGCAGCACAACAGGGAACGGCTACACCTTC. The encoded protein is CASSTTGNGYTF.

Only one count was recorded for this clone. The chain employs TRBV12-5 and TRBJ2-7, with D perhaps matching TRBD2 (5 bases). V was clipped by 8 bases and J by 3 bases, with 14 bases between them. Germline CDR1 is LGHNT and CDR2 is FRNRAP. The CDR3 sequence is 13 residues long. The CDR3 coding sequence is TGTGCTAGTCAACCCGGGGTGTACTACGAGCAGTACTTC. Its protein is CASQPGVYYEQYF.

V gene TRBV9 combines with J gene TRBJ1-2, with 8 positions matching TRBD1. The length of the CDR3 is 13 residues. J gave up 7 bases and V 5 bases, and 7 bases lay outside the gene matches. The V gene's germline CDR1 is SGDLS and CDR2 YYNGEE. The CDR3 coding sequence is TGTGCCAGCAGTCACGGACAGGGCGGTGGCTACACCTTC. This gives the protein CASSHGQGGGYTF.

This clone is a singleton in its sample. CDR3 nucleotides: TGCGCCAGCAGCTTGGCCCCCTTGCGGGAGTTTGGCACAGATACGCAGTATTTT. Protein product: CASSLAPLREFGTDTQYF. The chain recombines TRBV5-1 with TRBJ2-3; 7 bases match TRBD2. The CDR3 consists of 18 residues. Trimming cost V 0 bases and J 1 base; bases outside gene matches: 11. Germline V gives CDR1 SGHRS, CDR2 YFSETQ.

V is TRBV11-2 and J is TRBJ2-5, with 9 bases aligning to TRBD1. This CDR3 region has 15 residues. CDR1 is SGHAT, CDR2 FQNNGV, per germline. J was trimmed by 5 bases and V by 6 bases; bases with no gene match: 10. CDR3 DNA: TGTGCCAGCAGACGTCGGACAGGGGCTGGGGAGACCCAGTACTTC. Its translation: CASRRRTGAGETQYF.

This sequence joins TRBV19 and TRBJ1-2; no definite D call. V shed 0 bases and J shed 2 bases, with 7 bases lying between them. The germline V gene has CDR1 LNHDA and CDR2 SQIVND (reference sequence). The CDR3 loop spans 14 amino acids. The CDR3 spells CASSIESGNYGYTF. The CDR3 DNA reads TGTGCCAGTAGTATAGAGTCCGGGAACTATGGCTACACCTTC.